The clone carrying this TCR beta chain was seen a single time. No antigen is known for it. Assay: immunoSEQ multiplex PCR; the TCRdb copy retains only in-frame clones and omits some. This table holds under 30,000 clones, around 90% found once. Germline V gene lookup returns CDR1 SEHNR and CDR2 FQNEAQ (reference sequence). This CDR3 contains 14 residues. V shed 4 bases, J shed 1 base, and the junction held 3 bases outside the gene matches. The sample is drawn from a study of OX40 agonist ivuxolimab in advanced cancers. Across the whole study: Dose-escalation subjects each had hepatocellular carcinoma, melanoma, renal cell or head and neck cancer. Study-wide findings and caveats: Expanded clones were, on average, more numerous in CD8+ T cells than in CD4+. In the expanded peripheral T cells, antigen specificity was never determined.

The V call is TRBV7-9, the J call TRBJ1-1; 7 nucleotides agree with TRBD1. This clonotype was sampled from an adult with an advanced solid tumor such as melanoma, head and neck, liver or kidney cancer. Specimen: CD4+ or CD8+ T cells sorted from blood, collected in a trial of the OX40 agonist ivuxolimab. DNA for the CDR3: TGTGCCAGCAGCTCACGGGACAGGAACACTGAAGCTTTCTTT. It translates to CASSSRDRNTEAFF.